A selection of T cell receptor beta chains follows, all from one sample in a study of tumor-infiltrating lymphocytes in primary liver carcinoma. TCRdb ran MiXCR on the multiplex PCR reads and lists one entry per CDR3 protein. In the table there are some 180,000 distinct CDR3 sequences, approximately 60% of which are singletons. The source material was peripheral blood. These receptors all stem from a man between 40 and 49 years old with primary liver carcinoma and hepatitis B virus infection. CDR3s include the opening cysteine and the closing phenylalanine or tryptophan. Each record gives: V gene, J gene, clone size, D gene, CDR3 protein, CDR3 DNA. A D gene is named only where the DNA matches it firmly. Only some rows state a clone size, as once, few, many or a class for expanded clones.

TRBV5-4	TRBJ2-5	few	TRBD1	CASSLGQGASQETQYF	TGTGCCAGCAGCTTGGGTCAGGGGGCGAGCCAAGAGACCCAGTACTTC
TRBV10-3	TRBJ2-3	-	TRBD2	CAISESSGGDGATDTQYF	TGTGCCATCAGTGAGTCGAGCGGGGGGGACGGTGCGACAGATACGCAGTATTTT
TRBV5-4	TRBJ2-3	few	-	CASSWGAGTGSTDTQYF	TGTGCCAGCAGCTGGGGGGCAGGGACTGGGAGCACAGATACGCAGTATTTT
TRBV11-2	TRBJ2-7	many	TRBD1	CASSPLRRDSTYEQYF	TGTGCCAGCAGCCCCCTGCGCCGGGACAGCACCTACGAGCAGTACTTC
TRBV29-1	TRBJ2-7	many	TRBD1	CSVLGTGAPAGTYEQYF	TGCAGCGTTCTCGGGACAGGGGCTCCGGCGGGCACCTACGAGCAGTACTTC
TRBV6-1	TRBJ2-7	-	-	CASSEAWGPTYEQYF	TGTGCCAGCAGTGAAGCCTGGGGGCCGACCTACGAGCAGTACTTC
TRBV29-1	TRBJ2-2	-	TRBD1	CSVEDRGISGELFF	TGCAGCGTTGAGGACAGGGGTATTTCCGGGGAGCTGTTTTTT
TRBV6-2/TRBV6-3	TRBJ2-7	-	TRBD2	CASSSSGRNEQYF	TGTGCCAGCAGTTCTAGCGGGAGGAACGAGCAGTACTTC
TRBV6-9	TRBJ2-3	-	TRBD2	CASRRQTSGRSDTQYF	TGTGCCAGCAGGCGCCAGACTAGCGGGAGATCAGATACGCAGTATTTT
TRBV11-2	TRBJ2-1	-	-	CASNSVGPGNELFF	-